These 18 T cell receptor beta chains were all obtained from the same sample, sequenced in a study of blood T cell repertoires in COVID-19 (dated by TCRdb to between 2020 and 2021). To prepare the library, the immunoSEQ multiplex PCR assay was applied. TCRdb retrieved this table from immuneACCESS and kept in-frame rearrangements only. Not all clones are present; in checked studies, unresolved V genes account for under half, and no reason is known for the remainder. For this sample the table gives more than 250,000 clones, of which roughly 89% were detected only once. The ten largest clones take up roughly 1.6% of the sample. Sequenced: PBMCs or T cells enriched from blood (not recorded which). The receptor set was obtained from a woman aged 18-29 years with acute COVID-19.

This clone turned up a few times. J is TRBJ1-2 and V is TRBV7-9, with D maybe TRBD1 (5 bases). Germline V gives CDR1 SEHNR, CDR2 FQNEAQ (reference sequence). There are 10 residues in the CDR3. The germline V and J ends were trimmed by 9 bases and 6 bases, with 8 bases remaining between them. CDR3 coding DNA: TGTGCCAGTCTAGGGGATGGCTACACCTTC. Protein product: CASLGDGYTF. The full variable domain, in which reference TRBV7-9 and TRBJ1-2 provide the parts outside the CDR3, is DTGVSQNPRHKITKRGQNVTFRCDPISEHNRLYWYRQTLGQGPEFLTYFQNEAQLEKSRLLSDRFSAERPKGSFSTLEIQRTEQGDSAMYLCASLGDGYTFGSGTRLTVV.

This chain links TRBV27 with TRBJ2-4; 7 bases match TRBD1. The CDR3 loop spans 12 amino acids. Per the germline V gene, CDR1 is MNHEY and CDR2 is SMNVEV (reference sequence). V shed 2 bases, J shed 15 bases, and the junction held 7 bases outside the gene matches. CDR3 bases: TGTGCCAGCAGTTTAGGGGGACAGCGGTGGTACTTC. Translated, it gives CASSLGGQRWYF.

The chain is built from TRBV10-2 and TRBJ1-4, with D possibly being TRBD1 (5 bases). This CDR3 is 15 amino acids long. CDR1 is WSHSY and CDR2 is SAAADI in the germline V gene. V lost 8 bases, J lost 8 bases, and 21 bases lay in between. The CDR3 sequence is CASGGWTGQREKLFF. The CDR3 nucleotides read TGCGCCAGCGGGGGGTGGACGGGTCAAAGAGAAAAACTGTTTTTT.

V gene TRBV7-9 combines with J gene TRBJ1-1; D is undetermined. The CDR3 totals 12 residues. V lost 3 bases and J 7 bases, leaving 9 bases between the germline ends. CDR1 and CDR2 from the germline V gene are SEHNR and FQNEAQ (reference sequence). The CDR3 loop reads CASSFRRVEAFF. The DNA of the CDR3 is TGTGCCAGCAGCTTTCGCCGCGTTGAAGCTTTCTTT. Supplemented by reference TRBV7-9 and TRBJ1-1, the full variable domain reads DTGVSQNPRHKITKRGQNVTFRCDPISEHNRLYWYRQTLGQGPEFLTYFQNEAQLEKSRLLSDRFSAERPKGSFSTLEIQRTEQGDSAMYLCASSFRRVEAFFGQGTRLTVV.

CDR3 protein: CASSSRQGNYGYTF. In nucleotides, the CDR3 is TGTGCCAGCAGCTCACGACAGGGGAACTATGGCTACACCTTC. The rearrangement joins TRBV7-9 to TRBJ1-2, with 8 bases fitting TRBD1. This CDR3 is 14 amino acids long. CDR1 SEHNR and CDR2 FQNEAQ come from the germline V gene (reference sequence). V trimming: 4 bases; J trimming: 2 bases; junction bases outside the gene matches: 3. The whole variable domain, remainder taken from reference TRBV7-9 and TRBJ1-2, is DTGVSQNPRHKITKRGQNVTFRCDPISEHNRLYWYRQTLGQGPEFLTYFQNEAQLEKSRLLSDRFSAERPKGSFSTLEIQRTEQGDSAMYLCASSSRQGNYGYTFGSGTRLTVV.

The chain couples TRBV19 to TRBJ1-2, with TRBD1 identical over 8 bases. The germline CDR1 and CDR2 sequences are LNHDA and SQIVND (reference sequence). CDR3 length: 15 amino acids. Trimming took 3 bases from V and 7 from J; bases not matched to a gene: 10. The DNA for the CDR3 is TGTGCCAGTAGTATTACCAGGGGGCGCAGGAGTGGCTACACCTTC. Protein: CASSITRGRRSGYTF.

CDR3 region: CASSRVPSARETQYF. The CDR3 DNA reads TGTGCCAGCAGCCGAGTACCTAGCGCCCGGGAGACCCAGTACTTC. The chain links TRBV11-2 to TRBJ2-5, with D perhaps TRBD2 (6 bases). The CDR3 loop spans 15 amino acids. The germline V gene encodes CDR1 SGHAT and CDR2 FQNNGV. Deletions cut 5 bases from V and 5 bases from J, with 18 bases between.

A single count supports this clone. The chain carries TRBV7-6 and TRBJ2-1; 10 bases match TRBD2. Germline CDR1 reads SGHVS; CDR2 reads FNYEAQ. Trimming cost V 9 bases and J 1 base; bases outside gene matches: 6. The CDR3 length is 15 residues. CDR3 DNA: TGTGCCAGAGCTAGCGGGAGCGTATCCTACAATGAGCAGTTCTTC. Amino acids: CARASGSVSYNEQFF.

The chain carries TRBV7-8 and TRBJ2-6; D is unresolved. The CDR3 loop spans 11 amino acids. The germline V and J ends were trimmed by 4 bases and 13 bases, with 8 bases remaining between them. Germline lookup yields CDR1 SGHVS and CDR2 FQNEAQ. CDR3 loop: CASSSGLVLTF. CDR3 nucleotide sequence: TGTGCCAGCAGCTCTGGGCTGGTCCTGACTTTC. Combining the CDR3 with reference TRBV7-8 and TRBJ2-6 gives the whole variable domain GAGVSQSPRYKVAKRGQDVALRCDPISGHVSLFWYQQALGQGPEFLTYFQNEAQLDKSGLPSDRFFAERPEGSVSTLKIQRTQQEDSAVYLCASSSGLVLTFGAGSRLTVL.

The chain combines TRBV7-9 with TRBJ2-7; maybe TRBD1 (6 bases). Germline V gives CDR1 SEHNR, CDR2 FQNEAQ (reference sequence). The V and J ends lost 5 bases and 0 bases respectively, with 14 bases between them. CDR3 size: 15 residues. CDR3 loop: CASSPPGAPSYEQYF. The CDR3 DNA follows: TGTGCCAGCAGCCCCCCAGGGGCCCCCTCCTACGAGCAGTACTTC.

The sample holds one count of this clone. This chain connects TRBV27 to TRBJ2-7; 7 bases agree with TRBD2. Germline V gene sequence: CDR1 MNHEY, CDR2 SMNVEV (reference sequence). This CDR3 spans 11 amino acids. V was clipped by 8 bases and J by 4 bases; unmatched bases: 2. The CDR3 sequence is CASASGYEQYF. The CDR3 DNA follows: TGTGCCAGCGCTAGCGGTTACGAGCAGTACTTC.

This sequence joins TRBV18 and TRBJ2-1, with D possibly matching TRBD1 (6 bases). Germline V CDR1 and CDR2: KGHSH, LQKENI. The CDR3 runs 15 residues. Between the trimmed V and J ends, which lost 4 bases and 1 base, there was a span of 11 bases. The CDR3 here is CASSRGTGSYNEQFF. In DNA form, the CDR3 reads TGTGCCAGCTCACGCGGAACAGGGTCCTACAATGAGCAGTTCTTC.

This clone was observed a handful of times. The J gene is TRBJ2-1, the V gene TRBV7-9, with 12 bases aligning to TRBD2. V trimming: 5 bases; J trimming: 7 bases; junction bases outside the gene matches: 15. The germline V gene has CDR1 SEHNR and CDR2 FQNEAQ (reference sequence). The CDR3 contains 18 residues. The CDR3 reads CASSHYGASGRAINEQFF. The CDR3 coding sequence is TGTGCCAGCAGCCATTATGGGGCTAGCGGGAGGGCCATAAATGAGCAGTTCTTC.

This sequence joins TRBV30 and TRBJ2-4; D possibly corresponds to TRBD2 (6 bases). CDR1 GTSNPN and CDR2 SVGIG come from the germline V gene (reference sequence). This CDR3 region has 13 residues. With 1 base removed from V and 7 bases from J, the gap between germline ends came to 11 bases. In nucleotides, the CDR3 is TGTGCCTGGAGTGGGAGCGGGCCGAACATTCAGTACTTC. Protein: CAWSGSGPNIQYF.

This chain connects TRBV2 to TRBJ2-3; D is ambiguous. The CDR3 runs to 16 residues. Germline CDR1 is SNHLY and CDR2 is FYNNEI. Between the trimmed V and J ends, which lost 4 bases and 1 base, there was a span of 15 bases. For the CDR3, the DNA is TGTGCCAGCAGTGGAATGTTCGCCTCAGGCACAGATACGCAGTATTTT. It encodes CASSGMFASGTDTQYF.

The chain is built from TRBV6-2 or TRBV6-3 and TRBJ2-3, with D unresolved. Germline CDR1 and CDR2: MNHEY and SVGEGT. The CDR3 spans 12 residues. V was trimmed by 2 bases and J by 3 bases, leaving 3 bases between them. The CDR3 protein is CASSYLTDTQYF. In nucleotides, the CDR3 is TGTGCCAGCAGTTACCTAACAGATACGCAGTATTTT.

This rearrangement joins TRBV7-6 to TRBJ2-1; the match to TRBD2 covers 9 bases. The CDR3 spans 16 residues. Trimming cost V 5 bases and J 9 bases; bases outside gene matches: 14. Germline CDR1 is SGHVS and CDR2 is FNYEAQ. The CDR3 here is CASSMTSGGGNGEQFF. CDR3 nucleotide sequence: TGTGCCAGCAGCATGACTAGCGGAGGAGGGAATGGTGAGCAGTTCTTC.

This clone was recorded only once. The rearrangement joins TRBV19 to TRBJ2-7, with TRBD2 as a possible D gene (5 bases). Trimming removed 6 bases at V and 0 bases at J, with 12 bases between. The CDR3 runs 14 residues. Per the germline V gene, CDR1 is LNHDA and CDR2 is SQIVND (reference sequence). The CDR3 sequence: CASSNGLISYEQYF. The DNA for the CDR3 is TGTGCCAGTAGCAACGGACTGATCTCCTACGAGCAGTACTTC.